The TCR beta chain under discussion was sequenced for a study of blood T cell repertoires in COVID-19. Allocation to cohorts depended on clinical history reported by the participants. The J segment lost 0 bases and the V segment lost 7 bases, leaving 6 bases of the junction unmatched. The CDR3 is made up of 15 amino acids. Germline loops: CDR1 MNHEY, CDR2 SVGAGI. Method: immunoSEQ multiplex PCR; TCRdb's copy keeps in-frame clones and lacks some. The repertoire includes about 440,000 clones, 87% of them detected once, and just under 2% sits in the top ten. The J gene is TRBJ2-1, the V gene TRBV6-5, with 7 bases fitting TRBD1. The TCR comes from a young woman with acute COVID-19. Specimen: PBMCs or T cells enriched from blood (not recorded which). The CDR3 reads CASTRTGYSYNEQFF. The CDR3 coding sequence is TGTGCCAGCACCCGGACAGGATACTCCTACAATGAGCAGTTCTTC.